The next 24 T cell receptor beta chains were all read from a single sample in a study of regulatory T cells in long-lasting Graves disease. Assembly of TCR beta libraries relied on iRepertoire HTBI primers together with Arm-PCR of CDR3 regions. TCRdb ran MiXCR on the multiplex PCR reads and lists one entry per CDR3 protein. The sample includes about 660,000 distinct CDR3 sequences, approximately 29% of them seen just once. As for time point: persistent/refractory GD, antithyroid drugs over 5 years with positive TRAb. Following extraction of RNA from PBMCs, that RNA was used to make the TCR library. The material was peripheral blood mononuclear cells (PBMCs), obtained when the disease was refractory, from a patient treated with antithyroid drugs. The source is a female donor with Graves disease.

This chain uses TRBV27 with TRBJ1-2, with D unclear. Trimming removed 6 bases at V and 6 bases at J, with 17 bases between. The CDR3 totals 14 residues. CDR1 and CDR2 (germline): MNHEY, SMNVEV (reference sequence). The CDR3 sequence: CASSPRGLKDGYTF. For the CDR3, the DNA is TGTGCCAGCAGCCCCAGAGGACTCAAGGATGGCTACACCTTC.

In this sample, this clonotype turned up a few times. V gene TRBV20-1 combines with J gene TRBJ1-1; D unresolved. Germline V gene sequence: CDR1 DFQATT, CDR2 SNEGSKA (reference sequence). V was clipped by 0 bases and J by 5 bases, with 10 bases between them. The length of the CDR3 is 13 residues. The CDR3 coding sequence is TGCAGTGCTAGAGATTTGGGGAGGACTGAAGCTTTCTTT. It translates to CSARDLGRTEAFF.

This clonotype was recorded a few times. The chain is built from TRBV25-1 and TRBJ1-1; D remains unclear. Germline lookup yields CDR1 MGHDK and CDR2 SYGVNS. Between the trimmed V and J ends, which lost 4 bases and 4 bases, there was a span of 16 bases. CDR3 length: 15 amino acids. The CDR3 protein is CASSVRAAMRTEAFF. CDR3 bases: TGTGCCAGCAGTGTAAGGGCCGCGATGCGCACTGAAGCTTTCTTT.

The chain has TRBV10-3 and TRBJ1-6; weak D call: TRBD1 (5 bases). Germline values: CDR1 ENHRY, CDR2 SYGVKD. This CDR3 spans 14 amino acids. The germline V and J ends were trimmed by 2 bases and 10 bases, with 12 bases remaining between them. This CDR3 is CAISETGPPSPLHF. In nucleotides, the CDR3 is TGTGCCATCAGTGAGACAGGACCTCCATCACCCCTCCACTTT.

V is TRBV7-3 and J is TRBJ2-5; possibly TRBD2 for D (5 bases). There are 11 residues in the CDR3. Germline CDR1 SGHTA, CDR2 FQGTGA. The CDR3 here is CSERYQETQYF. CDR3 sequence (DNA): TGTAGTGAGCGGTACCAAGAGACCCAGTACTTC.

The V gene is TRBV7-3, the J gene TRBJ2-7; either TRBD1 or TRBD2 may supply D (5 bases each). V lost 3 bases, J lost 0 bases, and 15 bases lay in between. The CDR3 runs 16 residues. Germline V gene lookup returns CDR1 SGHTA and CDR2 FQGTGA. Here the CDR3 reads CASSLPRDLNSYEQYF. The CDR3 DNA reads TGTGCCAGCAGCTTGCCGAGGGACCTGAACTCCTACGAGCAGTACTTC.

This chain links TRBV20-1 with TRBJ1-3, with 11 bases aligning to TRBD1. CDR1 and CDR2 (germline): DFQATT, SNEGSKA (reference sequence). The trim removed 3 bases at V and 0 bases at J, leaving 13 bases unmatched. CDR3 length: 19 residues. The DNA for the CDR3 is TGCAGTGCTAGGGGGGCTGGGACAGGGGGAAGAGACTCTGGAAACACCATATATTTT. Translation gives CSARGAGTGGRDSGNTIYF.

The CDR3 loop reads CASSHRAGSSYEQYF. DNA of the CDR3: TGTGCCAGCAGCCATAGGGCCGGCAGCTCCTACGAGCAGTACTTC. The V and J genes are TRBV3-1 and TRBJ2-7; D unresolved. Germline CDR1 LGHDT, CDR2 YNNKEL (reference sequence). V lost 3 bases and J 0 bases, leaving 12 bases between the germline ends. The CDR3 is 15 amino acids.

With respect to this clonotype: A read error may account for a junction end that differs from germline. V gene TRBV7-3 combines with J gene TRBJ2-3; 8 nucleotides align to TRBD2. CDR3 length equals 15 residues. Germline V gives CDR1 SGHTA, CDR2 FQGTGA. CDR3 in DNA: TGTGCCACTTCGCCGGGGGGACTAGTAACGGATACGCTGTATTTT. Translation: CATSPGGLVTDTLYF.

Here the CDR3 reads CASSSLARLAAGTGELFF. The CDR3, as DNA: TGTGCCAGCAGCTCCCTAGCTCGACTAGCGGCGGGCACCGGGGAGCTGTTTTTT. This rearrangement joins TRBV7-3 to TRBJ2-2; 9 nucleotides line up with TRBD2. V was clipped by 4 bases and J by 4 bases; unmatched bases: 13. This CDR3 has 18 amino acids. In germline, CDR1 is SGHTA, CDR2 FQGTGA.

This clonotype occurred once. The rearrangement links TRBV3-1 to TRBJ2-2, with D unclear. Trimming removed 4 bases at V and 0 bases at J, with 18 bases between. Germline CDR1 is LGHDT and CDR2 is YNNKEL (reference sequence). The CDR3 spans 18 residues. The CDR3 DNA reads TGTGCCAGCAGCCGGACGCGTTTTATTACAGCGAACACCGGGGAGCTGTTTTTT. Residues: CASSRTRFITANTGELFF.

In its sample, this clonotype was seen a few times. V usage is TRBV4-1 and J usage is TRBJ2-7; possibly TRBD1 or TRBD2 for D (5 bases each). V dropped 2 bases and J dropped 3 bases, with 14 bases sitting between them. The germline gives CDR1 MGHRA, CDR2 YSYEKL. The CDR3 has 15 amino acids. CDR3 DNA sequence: TGCGCCAGCAGCCAAAACTCGGGACCATACTACGAGCAGTACTTC. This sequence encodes CASSQNSGPYYEQYF.

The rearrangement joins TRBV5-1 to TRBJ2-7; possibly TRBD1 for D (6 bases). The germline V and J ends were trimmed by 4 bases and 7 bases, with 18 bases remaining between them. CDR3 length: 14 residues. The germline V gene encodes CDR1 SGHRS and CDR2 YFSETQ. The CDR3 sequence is CASSAGTGFREQYF. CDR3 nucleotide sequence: TGCGCCAGCAGCGCCGGAACAGGGTTTAGGGAGCAGTACTTC.

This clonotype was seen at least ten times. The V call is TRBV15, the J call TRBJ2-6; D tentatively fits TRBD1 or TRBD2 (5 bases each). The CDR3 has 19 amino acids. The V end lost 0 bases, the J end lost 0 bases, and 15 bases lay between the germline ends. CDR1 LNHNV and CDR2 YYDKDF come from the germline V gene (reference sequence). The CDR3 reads CATSRERGDWSSGANVLTF. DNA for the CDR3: TGTGCCACCAGCAGAGAACGAGGGGATTGGAGCTCTGGGGCCAACGTCCTGACTTTC.

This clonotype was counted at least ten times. The CDR3 sequence is CASSSGTENSPLHF. Here the CDR3 DNA reads TGCGCCAGCAGCTCCGGGACAGAAAATTCACCCCTCCACTTT. The V gene is TRBV5-1, the J gene TRBJ1-6; 7 nucleotides match TRBD1. V trimming: 3 bases; J trimming: 7 bases; junction bases outside the gene matches: 4. CDR1 SGHRS and CDR2 YFSETQ come from the germline V gene. This CDR3 is built from 14 residues. Drawing the rest from reference TRBV5-1 and TRBJ1-6, the complete variable domain is KAGVTQTPRYLIKTRGQQVTLSCSPISGHRSVSWYQQTPGQGLQFLFEYFSETQRNKGNFPGRFSGRQFSNSRSEMNVSTLELGDSALYLCASSSGTENSPLHFGNGTRLTVT.

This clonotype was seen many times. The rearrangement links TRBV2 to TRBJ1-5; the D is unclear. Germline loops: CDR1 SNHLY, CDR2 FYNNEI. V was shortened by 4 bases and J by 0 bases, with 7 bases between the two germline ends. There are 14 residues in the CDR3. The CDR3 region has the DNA TGTGCCAGCAGTGTTTACTATAGCAATCAGCCCCAGCATTTT. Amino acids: CASSVYYSNQPQHF. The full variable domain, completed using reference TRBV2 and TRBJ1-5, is EPEVTQTPSHQVTQMGQEVILRCVPISNHLYFYWYRQILGQKVEFLVSFYNNEISEKSEIFDDQFSVERPDGSNFTLKIRSTKLEDSAMYFCASSVYYSNQPQHFGDGTRLSIL.

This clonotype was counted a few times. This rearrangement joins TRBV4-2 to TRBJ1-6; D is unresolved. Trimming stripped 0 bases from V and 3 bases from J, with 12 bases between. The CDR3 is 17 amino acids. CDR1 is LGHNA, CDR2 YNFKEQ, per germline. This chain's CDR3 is CASSQDPGLGYNSPLHF. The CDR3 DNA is TGTGCCAGCAGCCAAGATCCGGGGTTGGGCTATAATTCACCCCTCCACTTT.

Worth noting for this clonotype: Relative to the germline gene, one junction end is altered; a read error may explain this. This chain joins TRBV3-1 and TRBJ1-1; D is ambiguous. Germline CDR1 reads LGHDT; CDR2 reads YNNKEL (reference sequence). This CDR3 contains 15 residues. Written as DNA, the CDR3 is TGTGCCAGCAGCCCAGTGTTGGCACCGAACACTGGAGCTTTCTTT. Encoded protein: CASSPVLAPNTGAFF.

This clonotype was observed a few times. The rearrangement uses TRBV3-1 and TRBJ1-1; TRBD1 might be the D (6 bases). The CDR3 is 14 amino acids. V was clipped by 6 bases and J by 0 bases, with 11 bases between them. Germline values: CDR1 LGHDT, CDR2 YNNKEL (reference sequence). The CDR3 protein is CASRPNRVNTEAFF. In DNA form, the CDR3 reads TGTGCCAGCAGACCCAACAGGGTGAACACTGAAGCTTTCTTT.

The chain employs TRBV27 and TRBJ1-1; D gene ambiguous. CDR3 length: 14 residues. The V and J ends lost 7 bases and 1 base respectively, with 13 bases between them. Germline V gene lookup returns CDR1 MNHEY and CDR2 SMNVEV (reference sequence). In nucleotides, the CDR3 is TGTGCCAGCAAACTCCTGGCGGAGAACACTGAAGCTTTCTTT. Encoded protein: CASKLLAENTEAFF.

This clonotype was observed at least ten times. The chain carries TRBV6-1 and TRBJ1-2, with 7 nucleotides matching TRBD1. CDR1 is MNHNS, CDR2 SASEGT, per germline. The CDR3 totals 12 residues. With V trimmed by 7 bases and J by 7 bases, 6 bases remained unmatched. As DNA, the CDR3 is TGTGCCAGCACCATGACAGGGCCTGGCTACACCTTC. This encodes CASTMTGPGYTF.

This chain's CDR3 is CASSVTANNYGYTF. The CDR3 region has the DNA TGCGCCAGCAGCGTTACAGCGAATAACTATGGCTACACCTTC. V is TRBV5-1 and J is TRBJ1-2; D call uncertain. V lost 4 bases and J 1 base, leaving 11 bases between the germline ends. In germline, CDR1 is SGHRS, CDR2 YFSETQ. The CDR3 has 14 amino acids.

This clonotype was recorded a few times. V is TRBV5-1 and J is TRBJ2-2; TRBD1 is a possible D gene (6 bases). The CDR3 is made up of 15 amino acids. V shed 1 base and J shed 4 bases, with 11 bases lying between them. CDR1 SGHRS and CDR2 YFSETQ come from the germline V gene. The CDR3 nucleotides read TGCGCCAGCAGCTTGAACAGGGTGGGCACCGGGGAGCTGTTTTTT. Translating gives CASSLNRVGTGELFF.

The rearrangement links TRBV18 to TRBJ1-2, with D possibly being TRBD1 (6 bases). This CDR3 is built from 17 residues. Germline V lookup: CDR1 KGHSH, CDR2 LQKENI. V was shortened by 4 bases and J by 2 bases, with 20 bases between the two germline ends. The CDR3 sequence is CASSLQQGSLANYGYTF. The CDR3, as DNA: TGTGCCAGCTCACTACAACAGGGCTCCCTCGCAAACTATGGCTACACCTTC.